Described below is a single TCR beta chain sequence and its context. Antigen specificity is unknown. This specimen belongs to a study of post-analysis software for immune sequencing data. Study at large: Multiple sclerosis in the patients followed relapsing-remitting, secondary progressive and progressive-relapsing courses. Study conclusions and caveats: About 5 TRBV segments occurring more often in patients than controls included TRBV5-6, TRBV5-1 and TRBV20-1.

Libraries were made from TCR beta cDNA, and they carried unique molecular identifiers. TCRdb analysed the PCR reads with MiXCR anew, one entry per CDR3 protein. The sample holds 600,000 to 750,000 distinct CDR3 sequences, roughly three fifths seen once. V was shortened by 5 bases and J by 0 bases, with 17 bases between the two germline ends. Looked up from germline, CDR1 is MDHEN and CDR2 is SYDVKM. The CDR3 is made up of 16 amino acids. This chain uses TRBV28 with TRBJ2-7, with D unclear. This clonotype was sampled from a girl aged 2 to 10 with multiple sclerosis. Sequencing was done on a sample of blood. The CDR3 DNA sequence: TGTGCCAGCAGTCGGACGATGTGGGTGAGCTCCTACGAGCAGTACTTC. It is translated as CASSRTMWVSSYEQYF.